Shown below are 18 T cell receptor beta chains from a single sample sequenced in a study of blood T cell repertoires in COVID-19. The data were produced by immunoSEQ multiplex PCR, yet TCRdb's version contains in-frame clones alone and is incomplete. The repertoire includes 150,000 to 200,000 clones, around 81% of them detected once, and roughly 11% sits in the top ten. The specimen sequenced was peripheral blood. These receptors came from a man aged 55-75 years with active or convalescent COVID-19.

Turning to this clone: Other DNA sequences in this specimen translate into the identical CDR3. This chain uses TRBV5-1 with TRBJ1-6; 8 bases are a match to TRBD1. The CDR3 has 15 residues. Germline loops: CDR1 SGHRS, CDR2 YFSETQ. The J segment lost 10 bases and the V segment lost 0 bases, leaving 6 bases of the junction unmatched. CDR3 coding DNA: TGCGCCAGCAGCTTGGCAGGACAGGGACGGTCACCCCTCCACTTT. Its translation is CASSLAGQGRSPLHF. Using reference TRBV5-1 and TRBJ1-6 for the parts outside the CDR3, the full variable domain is KAGVTQTPRYLIKTRGQQVTLSCSPISGHRSVSWYQQTPGQGLQFLFEYFSETQRNKGNFPGRFSGRQFSNSRSEMNVSTLELGDSALYLCASSLAGQGRSPLHFGNGTRLTVT.

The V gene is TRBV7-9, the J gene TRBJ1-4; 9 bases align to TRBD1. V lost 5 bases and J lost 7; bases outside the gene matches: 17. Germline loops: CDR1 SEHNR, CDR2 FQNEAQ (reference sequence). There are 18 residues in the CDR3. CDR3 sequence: CASSPWGQGLRKREKLFF. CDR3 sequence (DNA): TGTGCCAGCAGCCCATGGGGACAGGGATTGCGAAAGCGTGAAAAACTGTTTTTT.

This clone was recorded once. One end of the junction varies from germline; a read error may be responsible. The CDR3 DNA follows: TGTGCTAGCAGCCCTACTAGCGCTCCGAACACCGGGGAGCTGTTTTTT. It encodes CASSPTSAPNTGELFF. The chain uses TRBV7-7 and TRBJ2-2, with 7 bases identical to TRBD2. CDR3 length: 16 amino acids. Germline-derived CDR1 and CDR2 are SSHAT and FNYEAQ (reference sequence).

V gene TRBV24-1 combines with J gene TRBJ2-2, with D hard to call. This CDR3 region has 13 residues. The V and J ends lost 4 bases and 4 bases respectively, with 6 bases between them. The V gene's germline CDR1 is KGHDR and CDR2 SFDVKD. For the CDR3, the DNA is TGTGCCACCAGTGAAGCCATCACCGGGGAGCTGTTTTTT. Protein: CATSEAITGELFF.

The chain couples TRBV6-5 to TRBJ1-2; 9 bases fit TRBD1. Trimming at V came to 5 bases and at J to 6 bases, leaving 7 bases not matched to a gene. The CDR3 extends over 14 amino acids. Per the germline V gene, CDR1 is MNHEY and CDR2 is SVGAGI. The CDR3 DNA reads TGTGCCAGCAGTAAGGGACAGGGTCGGCATGGCTACACCTTC. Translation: CASSKGQGRHGYTF.

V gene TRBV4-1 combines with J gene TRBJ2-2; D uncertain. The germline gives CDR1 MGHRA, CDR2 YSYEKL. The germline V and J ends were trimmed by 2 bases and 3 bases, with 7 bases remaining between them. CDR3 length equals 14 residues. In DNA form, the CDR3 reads TGCGCCAGCAGCCAAAATTCGGACACCGGGGAGCTGTTTTTT. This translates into CASSQNSDTGELFF.

The CDR3 sequence: CASSLRDSYNEQFF. The CDR3 DNA is TGTGCCAGCAGCTTGAGAGACAGTTACAATGAGCAGTTCTTC. The chain links TRBV7-2 to TRBJ2-1, with D possibly matching TRBD1 (5 bases). The CDR3 contains 14 residues. Germline assignment: CDR1 SGHTA and CDR2 FQGNSA. The V end was cut by 3 bases, the J end by 4 bases, with 10 bases between.

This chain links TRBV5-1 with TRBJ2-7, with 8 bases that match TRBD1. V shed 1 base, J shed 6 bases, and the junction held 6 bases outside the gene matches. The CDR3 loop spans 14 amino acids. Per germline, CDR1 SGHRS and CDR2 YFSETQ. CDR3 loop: CASSLRTGPGEQYF. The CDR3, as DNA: TGCGCCAGCAGCTTGCGGACAGGGCCGGGCGAGCAGTACTTC. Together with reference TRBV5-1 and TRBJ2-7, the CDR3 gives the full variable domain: KAGVTQTPRYLIKTRGQQVTLSCSPISGHRSVSWYQQTPGQGLQFLFEYFSETQRNKGNFPGRFSGRQFSNSRSEMNVSTLELGDSALYLCASSLRTGPGEQYFGPGTRLTVT.

The CDR3 loop is CASSNRPPDSSNTGELFF. For the CDR3, the DNA is TGTGCCAGCAGCAATCGCCCCCCTGACTCCTCGAACACCGGGGAGCTGTTTTTT. V and J are TRBV14 and TRBJ2-2; D not resolved. This CDR3 is built from 18 residues. Trimming shortened V by 5 bases and J by 0 bases, and 19 bases separated the two germline ends. The germline gives CDR1 SGHDN, CDR2 FVKESK.

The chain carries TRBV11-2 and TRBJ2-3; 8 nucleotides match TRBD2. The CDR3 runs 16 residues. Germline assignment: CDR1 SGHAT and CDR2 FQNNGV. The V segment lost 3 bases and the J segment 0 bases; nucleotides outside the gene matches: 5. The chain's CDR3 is CASSLTGGRSTDTQYF. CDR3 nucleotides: TGTGCCAGCAGCTTGACGGGGGGGCGAAGCACAGATACGCAGTATTTT.

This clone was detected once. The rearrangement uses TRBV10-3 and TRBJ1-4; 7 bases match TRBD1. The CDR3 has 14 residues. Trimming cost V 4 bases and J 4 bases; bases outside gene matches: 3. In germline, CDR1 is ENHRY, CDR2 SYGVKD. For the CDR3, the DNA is TGTGCCATCAGTGCAGGGACAGATAATGAAAAACTGTTTTTT. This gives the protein CAISAGTDNEKLFF.

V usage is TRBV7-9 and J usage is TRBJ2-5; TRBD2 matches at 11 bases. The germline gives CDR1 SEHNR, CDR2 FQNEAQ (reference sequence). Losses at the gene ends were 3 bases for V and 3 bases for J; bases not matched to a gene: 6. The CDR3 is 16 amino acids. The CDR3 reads CASSFVSGRGKETQYF. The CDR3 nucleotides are TGTGCCAGCAGCTTTGTTAGCGGGAGGGGTAAAGAGACCCAGTACTTC.

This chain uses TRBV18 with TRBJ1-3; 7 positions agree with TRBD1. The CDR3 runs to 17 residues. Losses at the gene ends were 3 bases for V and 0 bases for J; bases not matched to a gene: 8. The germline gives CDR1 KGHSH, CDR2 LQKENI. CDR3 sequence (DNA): TGTGCCAGCTCACCGAACCCAGGGGGACTCTCTGGAAACACCATATATTTT. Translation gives CASSPNPGGLSGNTIYF.

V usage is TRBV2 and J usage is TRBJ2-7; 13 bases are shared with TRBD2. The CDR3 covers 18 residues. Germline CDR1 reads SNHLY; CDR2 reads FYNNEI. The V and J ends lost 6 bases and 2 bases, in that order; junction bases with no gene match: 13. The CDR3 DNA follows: TGTGCCAGCAGCAACCTGGGCGGGACTAGCGGGACCACCTACGAGCAGTACTTC. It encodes CASSNLGGTSGTTYEQYF.

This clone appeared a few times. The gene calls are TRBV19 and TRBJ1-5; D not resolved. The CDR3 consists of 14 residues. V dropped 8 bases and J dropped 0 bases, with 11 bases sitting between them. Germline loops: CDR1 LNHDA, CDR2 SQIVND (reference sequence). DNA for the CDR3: TGTGCCAGTCTTCCGGGAGGTAGCAATCAGCCCCAGCATTTT. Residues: CASLPGGSNQPQHF. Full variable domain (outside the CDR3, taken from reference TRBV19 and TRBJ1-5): DGGITQSPKYLFRKEGQNVTLSCEQNLNHDAMYWYRQDPGQGLRLIYYSQIVNDFQKGDIAEGYSVSREKKESFPLTVTSAQKNPTAFYLCASLPGGSNQPQHFGDGTRLSIL.

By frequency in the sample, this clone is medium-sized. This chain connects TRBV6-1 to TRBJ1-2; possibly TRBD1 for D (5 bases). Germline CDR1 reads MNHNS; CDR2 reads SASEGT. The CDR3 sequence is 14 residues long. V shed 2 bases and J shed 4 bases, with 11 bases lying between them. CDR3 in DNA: TGTGCCAGCAGTGAAACAGGTCCTATCTATGGCTACACCTTC. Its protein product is CASSETGPIYGYTF.

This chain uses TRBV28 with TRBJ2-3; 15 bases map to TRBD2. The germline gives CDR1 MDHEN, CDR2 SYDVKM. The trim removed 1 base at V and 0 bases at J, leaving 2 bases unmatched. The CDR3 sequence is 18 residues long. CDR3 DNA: TGTGCCAGCAGTTTATACGGACTAGCGGGAGGGAGCACAGATACGCAGTATTTT. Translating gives CASSLYGLAGGSTDTQYF. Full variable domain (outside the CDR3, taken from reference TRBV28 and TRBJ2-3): DVKVTQSSRYLVKRTGEKVFLECVQDMDHENMFWYRQDPGLGLRLIYFSYDVKMKEKGDIPEGYSVSREKKERFSLILESASTNQTSMYLCASSLYGLAGGSTDTQYFGPGTRLTVL.

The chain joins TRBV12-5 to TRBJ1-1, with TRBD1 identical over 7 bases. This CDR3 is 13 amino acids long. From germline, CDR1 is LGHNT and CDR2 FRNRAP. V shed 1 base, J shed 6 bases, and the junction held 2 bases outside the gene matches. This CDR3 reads CASGLDRGSEAFF. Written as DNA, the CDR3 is TGTGCTAGTGGTTTGGACAGGGGTTCTGAAGCTTTCTTT.